This T cell receptor beta chain was sequenced in a study of beta chain features in type 1 diabetes (dated 2018 in TCRdb). Concerning the study at large: No differences in mean age, gender distribution, total cell number or subset yield were found between patients and healthy donors. Across all samples, roughly 110,000,000 sorted cells were examined, and cell number per subset correlated strongly with RNA yield. The study compared TCRB repertoires of sorted circulating CD4+ T cell subsets between recently diagnosed type 1 diabetes patients and matched healthy donors. Naive and central memory subsets were obtained from all 30 or so donors, but regulatory and stem cell-like memory subsets were isolated from only 8 patients and 8 healthy donors.

The paper's findings and limits, for the study overall: Shorter templates might be favored by PCR, yet because patient and control samples were amplified and corrected together, any such skew would affect both groups equally. Because cDNA was sequenced instead of genomic DNA, highly expressing activated cells could be over-represented, though the groups showed no difference in activation or CD3 levels. In all four CD4+ subsets, TCRB CDR3 length was moderately but significantly shorter in type 1 diabetes patients. Fewer insertions and more nucleotide deletions at VDJ recombination sites were observed in patients with type 1 diabetes, implying thymic rearrangement abnormalities. Because small numbers of individuals were included in the HLA sub-analyses, any influence of HLA type on TCRB rearrangement was left unresolved. The naive, central memory and regulatory TCRB repertoires appeared to resemble one another more closely among patients than among healthy donors.

From each donor, a single peripheral blood sample of approximately 120 mL on average was drawn into heparinised tubes. A BD FACSAria II was used to sort naive, central memory, regulatory and stem cell-like memory CD4+ T cells with a panel that included CD45RO, CCR7, CD25, CD127, CD95 and CD27. All sorted populations exceeded 95% purity. PBMCs were isolated immediately by Lymphoprep density gradient centrifugation and stained directly without culture. Samples were stained and sorted in pairs, with one healthy donor and one patient per experiment, so that batch effects were minimized. Turning to this clone: What this receptor recognizes is not known. Base qualities were left out, and no much larger clone turns up one base away.

The High Capacity cDNA Reverse Transcription Kit was used to reverse transcribe all of the isolated RNA, meaning that expressed TCRB transcripts were what got sequenced. Deep immunoSEQ sequencing was performed on naive, central memory and regulatory T cell samples, with an average of around 3.4 million total reads per sample. Sorted cells were lysed in RLT buffer, and RNA was extracted using DNase-treated RNeasy Micro or Mini kits according to cell number. To prevent cross-contamination, each cell subset was processed individually, whereas patient and healthy donor samples were processed jointly. The immunoSEQ multiplex PCR was used to amplify TCRB sequences from cDNA, generating 87-bp fragments that spanned the CDR3 region. Sequencing of the amplicons was done on the Illumina HiSeq platform. The authors processed their data as follows. PCR bias was corrected computationally using synthetic template baselines, and reads within Hamming distance 2 were collapsed, with unmergeable singletons discarded. Reads were aligned against IMGT to assign V, D and J genes, CDR3 length and insertions or deletions at six rearrangement sites. Within each subset, clonotype counts were normalized to sorted cell number, after which true diversity and Gini coefficients were computed with the tcR R package. The overlap coefficient, calculated on TCRB nucleotide sequences, was used to quantify repertoire sharing. Out-of-frame TCRB sequences from naive cells were analyzed as a proxy for the pre-selection repertoire. Imported from immuneACCESS, the table was reduced by TCRdb to in-frame sequences with V and J called. These copies leave out some clones; in studies compared against another copy, an unresolved V gene accounts for under half, and the cause of the remainder is not known. For V, J and clone size, that table is used; D and trimming come from the DNA. The sample profile shows 400,000 to 500,000 clones; about 15% of them were found once. The top ten constitute 0.03% to 0.04% of the sample.

For CDR1 and CDR2, the germline V gene lists SGHRS and YFSETQ. The CDR3 sequence holds 13 residues, the cysteine and phenylalanine included. Left in the record is the CDR3 DNA by itself, 39 bases read in frame from the first base. At the junction V is shortened by 2 bases and J by 3 bases, with 7 bases in between. The clonotype comes from a man aged 25 to 45 in good health. This chain joins TRBV5-1 to TRBJ2-3, with the D segment identity uncertain. The source material was naive CD4+ T cells from blood. Explained via the paper, the cell subset or site label denotes: true naive CD4+ T cells. The CDR3 here reads CASSFWATDTQYF. The DNA sequence is TGCGCCAGCAGCTTCTGGGCTACAGATACGCAGTATTTT. Joined to the reference TRBV5-1 and TRBJ2-3 proteins, this CDR3 gives the full variable domain: KAGVTQTPRYLIKTRGQQVTLSCSPISGHRSVSWYQQTPGQGLQFLFEYFSETQRNKGNFPGRFSGRQFSNSRSEMNVSTLELGDSALYLCASSFWATDTQYFGPGTRLTVL.